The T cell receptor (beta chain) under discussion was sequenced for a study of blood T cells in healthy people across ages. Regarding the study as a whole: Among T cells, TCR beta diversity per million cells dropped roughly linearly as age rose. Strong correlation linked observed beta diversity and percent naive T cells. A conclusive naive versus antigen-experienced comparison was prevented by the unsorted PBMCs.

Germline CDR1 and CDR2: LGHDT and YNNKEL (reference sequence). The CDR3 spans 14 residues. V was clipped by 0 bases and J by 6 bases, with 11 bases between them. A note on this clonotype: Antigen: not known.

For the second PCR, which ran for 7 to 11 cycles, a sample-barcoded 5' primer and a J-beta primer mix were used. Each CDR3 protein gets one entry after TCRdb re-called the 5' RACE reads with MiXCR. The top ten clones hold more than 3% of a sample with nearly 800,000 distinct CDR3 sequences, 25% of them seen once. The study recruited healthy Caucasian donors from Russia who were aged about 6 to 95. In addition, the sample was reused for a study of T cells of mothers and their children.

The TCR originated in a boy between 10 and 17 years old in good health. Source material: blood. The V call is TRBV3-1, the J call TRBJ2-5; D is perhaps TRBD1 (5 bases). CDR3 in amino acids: CASSQEGRVQTQYF. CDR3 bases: TGTGCCAGCAGCCAAGAGGGCAGGGTACAGACCCAGTACTTC.